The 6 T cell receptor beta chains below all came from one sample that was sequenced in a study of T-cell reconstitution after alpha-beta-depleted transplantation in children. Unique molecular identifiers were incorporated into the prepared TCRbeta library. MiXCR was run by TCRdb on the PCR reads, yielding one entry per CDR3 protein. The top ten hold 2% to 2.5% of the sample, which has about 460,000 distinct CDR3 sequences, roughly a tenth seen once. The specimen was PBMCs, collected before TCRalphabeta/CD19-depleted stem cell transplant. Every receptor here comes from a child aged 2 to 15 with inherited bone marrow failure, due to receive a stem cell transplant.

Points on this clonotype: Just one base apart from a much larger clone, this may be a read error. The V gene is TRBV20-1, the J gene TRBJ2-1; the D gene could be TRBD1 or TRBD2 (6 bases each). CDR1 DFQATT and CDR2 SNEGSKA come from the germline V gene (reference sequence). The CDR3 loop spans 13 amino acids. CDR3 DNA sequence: TGCAGCGCTGGGGGCGGGATGGTAAATGAGCAGTTCTTC. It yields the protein CSAGGGMVNEQFF.

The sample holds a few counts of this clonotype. The CDR3 bases are TGTGCCAGCAGCCCCCCCGGGACTAGCTGGCAAGAGACCCAGTACTTC. This sequence encodes CASSPPGTSWQETQYF. V is TRBV11-2 and J is TRBJ2-5, with 9 bases lining up with TRBD2. The V gene end was trimmed by 5 bases and the J gene end by 2 bases; junction bases not matched to a gene: 9. Germline loops: CDR1 SGHAT, CDR2 FQNNGV. CDR3 length equals 16 residues.

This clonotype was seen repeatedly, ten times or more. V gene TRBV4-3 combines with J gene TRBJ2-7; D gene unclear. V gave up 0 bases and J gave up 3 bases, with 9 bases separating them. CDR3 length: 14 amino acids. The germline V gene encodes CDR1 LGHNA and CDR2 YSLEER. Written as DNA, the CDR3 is TGCGCCAGCAGCCAAGATACCAGTGGCTACGAGCAGTACTTC. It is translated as CASSQDTSGYEQYF.

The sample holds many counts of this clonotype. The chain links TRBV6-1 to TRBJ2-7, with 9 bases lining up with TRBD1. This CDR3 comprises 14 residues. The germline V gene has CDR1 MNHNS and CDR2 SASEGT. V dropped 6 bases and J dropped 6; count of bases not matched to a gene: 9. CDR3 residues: CASRWDRDTSEQYF. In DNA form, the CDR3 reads TGTGCCAGCAGGTGGGACAGGGACACATCCGAGCAGTACTTC.

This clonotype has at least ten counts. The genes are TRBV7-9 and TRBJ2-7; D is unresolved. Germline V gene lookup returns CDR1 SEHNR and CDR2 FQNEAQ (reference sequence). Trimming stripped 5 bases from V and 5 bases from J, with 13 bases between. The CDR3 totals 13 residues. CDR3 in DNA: TGTGCCAGCAGCCCCCGAGGAGTCGACGAGCAGTACTTC. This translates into CASSPRGVDEQYF.

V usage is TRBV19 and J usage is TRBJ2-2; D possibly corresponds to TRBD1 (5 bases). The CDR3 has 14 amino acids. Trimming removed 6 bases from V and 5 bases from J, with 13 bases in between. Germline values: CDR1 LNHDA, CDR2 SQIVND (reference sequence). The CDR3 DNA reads TGTGCCAGTAGATTCACAGGTGCAACCGGGGAGCTGTTTTTT. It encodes CASRFTGATGELFF.